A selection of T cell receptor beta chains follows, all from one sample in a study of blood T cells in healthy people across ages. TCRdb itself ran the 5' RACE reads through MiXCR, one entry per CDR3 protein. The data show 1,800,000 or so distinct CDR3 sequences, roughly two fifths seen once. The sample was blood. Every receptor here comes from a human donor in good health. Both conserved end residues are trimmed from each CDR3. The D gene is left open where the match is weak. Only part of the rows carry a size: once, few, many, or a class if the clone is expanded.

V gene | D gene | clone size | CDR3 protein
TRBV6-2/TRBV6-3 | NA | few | ASRRRGLEDTQY
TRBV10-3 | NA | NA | AIRPELAAAGYT
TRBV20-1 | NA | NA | SASGPSLAGTYNEQF
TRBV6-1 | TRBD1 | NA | ASRRQGILVEPYNSPLH
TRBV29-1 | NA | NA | SVVDLSSGANVLT
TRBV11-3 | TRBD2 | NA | ASTLSGSSYNEQF
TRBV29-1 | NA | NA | SVEARILHNSPH
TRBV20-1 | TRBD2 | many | SARDQAGGPPDTQY
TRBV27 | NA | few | ASSSWASGANYGYT
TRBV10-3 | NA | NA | ATQERQKANYGYT
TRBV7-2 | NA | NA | ASTVNREVSPLH
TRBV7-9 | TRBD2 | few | ASGLAGGRLQETQY
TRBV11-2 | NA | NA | ASSQDLSSGTQY
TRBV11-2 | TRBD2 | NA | ASSLDLGGTSGGLQETQY
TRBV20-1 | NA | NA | SARDPSQKSYEQY
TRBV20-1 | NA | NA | SARTRAEVSQY
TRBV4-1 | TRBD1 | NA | ASSQSRDSLLGETQY
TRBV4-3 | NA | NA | ASSQDWTLKAF
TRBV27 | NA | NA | ASSLRGVLTDTQY
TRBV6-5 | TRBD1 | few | ASSRGQGSEKLF
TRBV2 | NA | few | ASSESWREAF
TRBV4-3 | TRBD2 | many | ASSQEPSGSYNEQF
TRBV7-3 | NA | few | ASSSLKGYNEQF
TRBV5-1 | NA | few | ASSRRTGSYEQY
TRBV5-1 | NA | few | ASSSGSGGTDTQY
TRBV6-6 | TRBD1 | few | ASTTGYVTPF
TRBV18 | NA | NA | ASSPLRTAVYNSPLH
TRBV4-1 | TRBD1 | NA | ASSTPGTGIKEQF
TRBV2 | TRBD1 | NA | ASSVARGDYGYT
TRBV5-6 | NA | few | ASSYSRGRYGYT
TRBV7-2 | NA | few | ASSPGGSREQY
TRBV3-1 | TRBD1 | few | ASSYWTGDGYT
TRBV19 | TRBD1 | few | ASSASGTASSGANVLT